This TCR beta chain was documented in a study of blood T cell repertoires in COVID-19. Study background: Specimens from acute and convalescent COVID-19 originated in the United States, Italy and Spain. Nucleic acid was either cDNA or gDNA, and it came from T cells, B-cell-depleted T cells, or PBMCs.

Under the authors' procedure: Amplification of reference gene primers was used by the study to estimate nucleated cell counts. Measured with immunoSEQ multiplex PCR; TCRdb has only the in-frame clones, and not every one. D and trimming come from the DNA, and the V and J calls and clone size come from that table. The data contain 45,000 to 55,000 clones, more than 75% of them singletons. This receptor was identified in a man aged 50 to 60 with active COVID-19. Source material: peripheral blood.

This CDR3 reads CASRPDRGRSPEGFGGETQYF. CDR3 bases: TGTGCCAGTAGACCAGACAGGGGGCGCAGCCCGGAAGGGTTCGGCGGGGAGACCCAGTACTTC. The chain joins TRBV19 to TRBJ2-5, with 10 bases aligning to TRBD1. Germline CDR1 and CDR2: LNHDA and SQIVND (reference sequence). This CDR3 has 21 amino acids. The J segment lost 5 bases and the V segment lost 6 bases, leaving 27 bases of the junction unmatched.